The 20 T cell receptor beta chains listed next were all sequenced from one sample in a study of shared clonotypes between healthy human individuals. Method: immunoSEQ multiplex PCR; TCRdb's copy keeps in-frame clones and lacks some. The sample consists of some 480,000 clones, approximately 79% of them appearing once. The sequencing input was PBMCs. These receptors originate from a woman aged 35 to 49 in good health. Some clones in this sample may be carry-over from other donors' samples.

The DNA of the CDR3 is TGTGCCAGCAGTTTATTCCCTCAGGGCACTGAAGCTTTCTTT. Translating gives CASSLFPQGTEAFF. The chain carries TRBV27 and TRBJ1-1; a weak D match, TRBD1 (5 bases). CDR1 is MNHEY and CDR2 is SMNVEV in the germline V gene (reference sequence). Trimming left V 1 base short and J 4 bases short, with 10 bases between. The CDR3 is 14 residues long.

The rearrangement links TRBV12-5 to TRBJ1-5, with 9 bases matching TRBD1. Trimming removed 0 bases from V and 3 bases from J; junction bases left unmatched: 9. The germline CDR1 and CDR2 sequences are LGHNT and FRNRAP. This CDR3 has 18 amino acids. The CDR3 bases are TGTGCTAGTGGTTTGGTACGAGGGACAGGGTATAACAATCAGCCCCAGCATTTT. Its protein product is CASGLVRGTGYNNQPQHF.

The chain is built from TRBV7-9 and TRBJ1-5; no clear D. CDR1 and CDR2 (germline): SEHNR, FQNEAQ (reference sequence). The CDR3 is 13 residues long. Trimming took 1 base from V and 5 from J, leaving 6 bases between them. CDR3 sequence: CASSLESDQPQHF. CDR3 sequence (DNA): TGTGCCAGCAGCTTAGAGTCGGATCAGCCCCAGCATTTT.

The J gene is TRBJ1-4, the V gene TRBV19; 9 bases agree with TRBD1. Losses at the gene ends were 1 base for V and 5 bases for J; bases not matched to a gene: 8. Germline V lookup: CDR1 LNHDA, CDR2 SQIVND (reference sequence). This CDR3 spans 17 amino acids. CDR3 in amino acids: CASSIVLRTGANEKLFF. The CDR3 DNA sequence: TGTGCCAGTAGTATAGTACTCCGGACAGGGGCGAATGAAAAACTGTTTTTT.

The chain uses TRBV4-1 and TRBJ1-2; no definite D call. Germline V gene sequence: CDR1 MGHRA, CDR2 YSYEKL. The CDR3 contains 15 residues. Trimming left V 1 base short and J 2 bases short, with 11 bases between. CDR3 in amino acids: CASSQVGYPNYGYTF. CDR3 DNA: TGCGCCAGCAGCCAAGTCGGGTACCCCAACTATGGCTACACCTTC.

CDR3 loop: CAISESFSGSQYEQYF. The CDR3 bases are TGTGCCATCAGTGAGTCGTTCAGTGGGAGCCAATACGAGCAGTACTTC. The chain is built from TRBV10-3 and TRBJ2-7; weak D call: TRBD2 (5 bases). The germline V and J ends were trimmed by 0 bases and 4 bases, with 16 bases remaining between them. Germline lookup yields CDR1 ENHRY and CDR2 SYGVKD. The CDR3 consists of 16 residues.

This clone has more than one count but fewer than ten. The V and J genes are TRBV4-1 and TRBJ2-3; D call uncertain. Germline V gene data show CDR1 as MGHRA and CDR2 as YSYEKL. V was shortened by 0 bases and J by 2 bases, with 6 bases between the two germline ends. The CDR3 consists of 14 residues. The CDR3 nucleotides read TGCGCCAGCAGCCAAGACCCGAACACAGATACGCAGTATTTT. Amino acid sequence: CASSQDPNTDTQYF.

In this sample, this clone turned up a few times. The DNA of the CDR3 is TGTGCCAGCAGCCCCGGCGGGGACGGGGAGCTGTTTTTT. This gives the protein CASSPGGDGELFF. This chain joins TRBV9 and TRBJ2-2; D possibly corresponds to TRBD2 (6 bases). This CDR3 has 13 residues. Germline CDR1 and CDR2: SGDLS and YYNGEE. Trimming pared 4 bases from V and 7 bases from J, leaving 11 bases between.

V gene TRBV5-1 combines with J gene TRBJ2-3; 13 nucleotides match TRBD2. Trimming removed 4 bases from V and 1 base from J; junction bases left unmatched: 9. The CDR3 sequence is 18 residues long. Germline CDR1 and CDR2: SGHRS and YFSETQ. The CDR3 DNA reads as TGCGCCAGCAGCAGTACTAGCGGGAGGGCAGGGGGCACAGATACGCAGTATTTT. This encodes CASSSTSGRAGGTDTQYF. The full variable domain, its missing parts supplied by reference TRBV5-1 and TRBJ2-3, is KAGVTQTPRYLIKTRGQQVTLSCSPISGHRSVSWYQQTPGQGLQFLFEYFSETQRNKGNFPGRFSGRQFSNSRSEMNVSTLELGDSALYLCASSSTSGRAGGTDTQYFGPGTRLTVL.

The chain links TRBV7-9 to TRBJ1-3; unclear D gene. The CDR3 loop spans 12 amino acids. Per germline, CDR1 SEHNR and CDR2 FQNEAQ (reference sequence). V lost 6 bases and J 7 bases, leaving 10 bases between the germline ends. This CDR3 is CASSPARNTIYF. The DNA for the CDR3 is TGTGCCAGCAGTCCGGCCAGGAACACCATATATTTT.

In regard to this clone: This may be a read error: a much more frequent sequence differs by one nucleotide. The V gene is TRBV11-1, the J gene TRBJ2-7; D unresolved. Germline V gene lookup returns CDR1 SGHAT and CDR2 FQDESV (reference sequence). V lost 0 bases and J 4 bases, leaving 1 base between the germline ends. This CDR3 contains 11 residues. CDR3 sequence: CASSLAYEQYF. The CDR3 DNA sequence: TGTGCCAGCAGCTTAGCTTACGAGCAGTACTTC.

This chain links TRBV4-3 with TRBJ2-1; D perhaps matches TRBD2 (5 bases). CDR1 LGHNA and CDR2 YSLEER come from the germline V gene. V lost 0 bases, J lost 4 bases, and 10 bases lay in between. This CDR3 contains 15 residues. For the CDR3, the DNA is TGCGCCAGCAGCCAAGACACTAGGTATTACAATGAGCAGTTCTTC. Amino acid sequence: CASSQDTRYYNEQFF.

This clone is a singleton in its sample. This chain joins TRBV9 and TRBJ2-7; 10 positions agree with TRBD2. Germline V gene lookup returns CDR1 SGDLS and CDR2 YYNGEE. Trimming removed 2 bases from V and 5 bases from J; junction bases left unmatched: 4. The CDR3 is 14 residues long. The chain's CDR3 is CASSVTSGTDEQYF. The DNA for the CDR3 is TGTGCCAGCAGCGTCACTAGCGGGACCGACGAGCAGTACTTC.

V and J are TRBV7-9 and TRBJ1-2, with D unclear. The CDR3 totals 12 residues. Germline V gene lookup returns CDR1 SEHNR and CDR2 FQNEAQ (reference sequence). V shed 7 bases and J shed 4 bases, with 10 bases lying between them. Written as DNA, the CDR3 is TGTGCCAGCACTAGGGTAATCTATGGCTACACCTTC. It translates to CASTRVIYGYTF.

A note on this clone: Other DNA sequences within the sample encode an identical CDR3. The chain employs TRBV5-1 and TRBJ1-1; the D gene is possibly TRBD1 (6 bases). The V end lost 0 bases, the J end lost 2 bases, and 8 bases lay between the germline ends. There are 14 residues in the CDR3. From germline, CDR1 is SGHRS and CDR2 YFSETQ. CDR3 in amino acids: CASSLGRGNTEAFF. The CDR3 DNA reads as TGCGCCAGCAGCTTGGGCAGGGGTAACACTGAAGCTTTCTTT.

The J gene is TRBJ2-2, the V gene TRBV4-2; 15 nucleotides match TRBD2. This CDR3 has 18 residues. The germline V gene encodes CDR1 LGHNA and CDR2 YNFKEQ. Trimming removed 2 bases from V and 5 bases from J; junction bases left unmatched: 6. CDR3 amino acids: CASSQRTSGRAWTGELFF. CDR3 nucleotide sequence: TGTGCCAGCAGCCAAAGGACTAGCGGGAGGGCCTGGACCGGGGAGCTGTTTTTT.

The chain joins TRBV5-6 to TRBJ1-1; D may be TRBD1 (6 bases). Germline CDR1 is SGHDT and CDR2 is YYEEEE. V gave up 4 bases and J gave up 0 bases, with 16 bases separating them. The CDR3 covers 16 residues. The CDR3 DNA sequence: TGTGCCAGCAGCCAGGGGCCTCTGAGGGTGAACACTGAAGCTTTCTTT. Translating gives CASSQGPLRVNTEAFF.

This clone was recorded many times. The chain couples TRBV6-4 to TRBJ2-6, with D possibly matching TRBD1 (5 bases). Trimming shortened V by 2 bases and J by 0 bases, and 5 bases separated the two germline ends. Germline V gene sequence: CDR1 MRHNA, CDR2 SNTAGT. CDR3 length: 15 residues. CDR3 amino acids: CASSDDSSGANVLTF. The CDR3 DNA reads as TGTGCCAGCAGTGACGACAGCTCTGGGGCCAACGTCCTGACTTTC.

This clone was seen more than once but under ten times. The V and J genes are TRBV18 and TRBJ2-2, with D unresolved. The length of the CDR3 is 16 residues. V was clipped by 1 base and J by 0 bases, with 9 bases between them. CDR1 and CDR2 from the germline V gene are KGHSH and LQKENI. CDR3 coding DNA: TGTGCCAGCTCACCACAAGGGCCTCCGAACACCGGGGAGCTGTTTTTT. Amino acid sequence: CASSPQGPPNTGELFF.

V usage is TRBV15 and J usage is TRBJ2-2, with 11 bases that match TRBD1. V shed 2 bases, J shed 5 bases, and the junction held 7 bases outside the gene matches. Germline-derived CDR1 and CDR2 are LNHNV and YYDKDF (reference sequence). The CDR3 sequence is 17 residues long. CDR3 sequence (DNA): TGTGCCACCAGCAGACCTACCGGGACAGGGGGGACCGGGGAGCTGTTTTTT. This translates into CATSRPTGTGGTGELFF. The full variable domain, completed using reference TRBV15 and TRBJ2-2, is DAMVIQNPRYQVTQFGKPVTLSCSQTLNHNVMYWYQQKSSQAPKLLFHYYDKDFNNEADTPDNFQSRRPNTSFCFLDIRSPGLGDTAMYLCATSRPTGTGGTGELFFGEGSRLTVL.